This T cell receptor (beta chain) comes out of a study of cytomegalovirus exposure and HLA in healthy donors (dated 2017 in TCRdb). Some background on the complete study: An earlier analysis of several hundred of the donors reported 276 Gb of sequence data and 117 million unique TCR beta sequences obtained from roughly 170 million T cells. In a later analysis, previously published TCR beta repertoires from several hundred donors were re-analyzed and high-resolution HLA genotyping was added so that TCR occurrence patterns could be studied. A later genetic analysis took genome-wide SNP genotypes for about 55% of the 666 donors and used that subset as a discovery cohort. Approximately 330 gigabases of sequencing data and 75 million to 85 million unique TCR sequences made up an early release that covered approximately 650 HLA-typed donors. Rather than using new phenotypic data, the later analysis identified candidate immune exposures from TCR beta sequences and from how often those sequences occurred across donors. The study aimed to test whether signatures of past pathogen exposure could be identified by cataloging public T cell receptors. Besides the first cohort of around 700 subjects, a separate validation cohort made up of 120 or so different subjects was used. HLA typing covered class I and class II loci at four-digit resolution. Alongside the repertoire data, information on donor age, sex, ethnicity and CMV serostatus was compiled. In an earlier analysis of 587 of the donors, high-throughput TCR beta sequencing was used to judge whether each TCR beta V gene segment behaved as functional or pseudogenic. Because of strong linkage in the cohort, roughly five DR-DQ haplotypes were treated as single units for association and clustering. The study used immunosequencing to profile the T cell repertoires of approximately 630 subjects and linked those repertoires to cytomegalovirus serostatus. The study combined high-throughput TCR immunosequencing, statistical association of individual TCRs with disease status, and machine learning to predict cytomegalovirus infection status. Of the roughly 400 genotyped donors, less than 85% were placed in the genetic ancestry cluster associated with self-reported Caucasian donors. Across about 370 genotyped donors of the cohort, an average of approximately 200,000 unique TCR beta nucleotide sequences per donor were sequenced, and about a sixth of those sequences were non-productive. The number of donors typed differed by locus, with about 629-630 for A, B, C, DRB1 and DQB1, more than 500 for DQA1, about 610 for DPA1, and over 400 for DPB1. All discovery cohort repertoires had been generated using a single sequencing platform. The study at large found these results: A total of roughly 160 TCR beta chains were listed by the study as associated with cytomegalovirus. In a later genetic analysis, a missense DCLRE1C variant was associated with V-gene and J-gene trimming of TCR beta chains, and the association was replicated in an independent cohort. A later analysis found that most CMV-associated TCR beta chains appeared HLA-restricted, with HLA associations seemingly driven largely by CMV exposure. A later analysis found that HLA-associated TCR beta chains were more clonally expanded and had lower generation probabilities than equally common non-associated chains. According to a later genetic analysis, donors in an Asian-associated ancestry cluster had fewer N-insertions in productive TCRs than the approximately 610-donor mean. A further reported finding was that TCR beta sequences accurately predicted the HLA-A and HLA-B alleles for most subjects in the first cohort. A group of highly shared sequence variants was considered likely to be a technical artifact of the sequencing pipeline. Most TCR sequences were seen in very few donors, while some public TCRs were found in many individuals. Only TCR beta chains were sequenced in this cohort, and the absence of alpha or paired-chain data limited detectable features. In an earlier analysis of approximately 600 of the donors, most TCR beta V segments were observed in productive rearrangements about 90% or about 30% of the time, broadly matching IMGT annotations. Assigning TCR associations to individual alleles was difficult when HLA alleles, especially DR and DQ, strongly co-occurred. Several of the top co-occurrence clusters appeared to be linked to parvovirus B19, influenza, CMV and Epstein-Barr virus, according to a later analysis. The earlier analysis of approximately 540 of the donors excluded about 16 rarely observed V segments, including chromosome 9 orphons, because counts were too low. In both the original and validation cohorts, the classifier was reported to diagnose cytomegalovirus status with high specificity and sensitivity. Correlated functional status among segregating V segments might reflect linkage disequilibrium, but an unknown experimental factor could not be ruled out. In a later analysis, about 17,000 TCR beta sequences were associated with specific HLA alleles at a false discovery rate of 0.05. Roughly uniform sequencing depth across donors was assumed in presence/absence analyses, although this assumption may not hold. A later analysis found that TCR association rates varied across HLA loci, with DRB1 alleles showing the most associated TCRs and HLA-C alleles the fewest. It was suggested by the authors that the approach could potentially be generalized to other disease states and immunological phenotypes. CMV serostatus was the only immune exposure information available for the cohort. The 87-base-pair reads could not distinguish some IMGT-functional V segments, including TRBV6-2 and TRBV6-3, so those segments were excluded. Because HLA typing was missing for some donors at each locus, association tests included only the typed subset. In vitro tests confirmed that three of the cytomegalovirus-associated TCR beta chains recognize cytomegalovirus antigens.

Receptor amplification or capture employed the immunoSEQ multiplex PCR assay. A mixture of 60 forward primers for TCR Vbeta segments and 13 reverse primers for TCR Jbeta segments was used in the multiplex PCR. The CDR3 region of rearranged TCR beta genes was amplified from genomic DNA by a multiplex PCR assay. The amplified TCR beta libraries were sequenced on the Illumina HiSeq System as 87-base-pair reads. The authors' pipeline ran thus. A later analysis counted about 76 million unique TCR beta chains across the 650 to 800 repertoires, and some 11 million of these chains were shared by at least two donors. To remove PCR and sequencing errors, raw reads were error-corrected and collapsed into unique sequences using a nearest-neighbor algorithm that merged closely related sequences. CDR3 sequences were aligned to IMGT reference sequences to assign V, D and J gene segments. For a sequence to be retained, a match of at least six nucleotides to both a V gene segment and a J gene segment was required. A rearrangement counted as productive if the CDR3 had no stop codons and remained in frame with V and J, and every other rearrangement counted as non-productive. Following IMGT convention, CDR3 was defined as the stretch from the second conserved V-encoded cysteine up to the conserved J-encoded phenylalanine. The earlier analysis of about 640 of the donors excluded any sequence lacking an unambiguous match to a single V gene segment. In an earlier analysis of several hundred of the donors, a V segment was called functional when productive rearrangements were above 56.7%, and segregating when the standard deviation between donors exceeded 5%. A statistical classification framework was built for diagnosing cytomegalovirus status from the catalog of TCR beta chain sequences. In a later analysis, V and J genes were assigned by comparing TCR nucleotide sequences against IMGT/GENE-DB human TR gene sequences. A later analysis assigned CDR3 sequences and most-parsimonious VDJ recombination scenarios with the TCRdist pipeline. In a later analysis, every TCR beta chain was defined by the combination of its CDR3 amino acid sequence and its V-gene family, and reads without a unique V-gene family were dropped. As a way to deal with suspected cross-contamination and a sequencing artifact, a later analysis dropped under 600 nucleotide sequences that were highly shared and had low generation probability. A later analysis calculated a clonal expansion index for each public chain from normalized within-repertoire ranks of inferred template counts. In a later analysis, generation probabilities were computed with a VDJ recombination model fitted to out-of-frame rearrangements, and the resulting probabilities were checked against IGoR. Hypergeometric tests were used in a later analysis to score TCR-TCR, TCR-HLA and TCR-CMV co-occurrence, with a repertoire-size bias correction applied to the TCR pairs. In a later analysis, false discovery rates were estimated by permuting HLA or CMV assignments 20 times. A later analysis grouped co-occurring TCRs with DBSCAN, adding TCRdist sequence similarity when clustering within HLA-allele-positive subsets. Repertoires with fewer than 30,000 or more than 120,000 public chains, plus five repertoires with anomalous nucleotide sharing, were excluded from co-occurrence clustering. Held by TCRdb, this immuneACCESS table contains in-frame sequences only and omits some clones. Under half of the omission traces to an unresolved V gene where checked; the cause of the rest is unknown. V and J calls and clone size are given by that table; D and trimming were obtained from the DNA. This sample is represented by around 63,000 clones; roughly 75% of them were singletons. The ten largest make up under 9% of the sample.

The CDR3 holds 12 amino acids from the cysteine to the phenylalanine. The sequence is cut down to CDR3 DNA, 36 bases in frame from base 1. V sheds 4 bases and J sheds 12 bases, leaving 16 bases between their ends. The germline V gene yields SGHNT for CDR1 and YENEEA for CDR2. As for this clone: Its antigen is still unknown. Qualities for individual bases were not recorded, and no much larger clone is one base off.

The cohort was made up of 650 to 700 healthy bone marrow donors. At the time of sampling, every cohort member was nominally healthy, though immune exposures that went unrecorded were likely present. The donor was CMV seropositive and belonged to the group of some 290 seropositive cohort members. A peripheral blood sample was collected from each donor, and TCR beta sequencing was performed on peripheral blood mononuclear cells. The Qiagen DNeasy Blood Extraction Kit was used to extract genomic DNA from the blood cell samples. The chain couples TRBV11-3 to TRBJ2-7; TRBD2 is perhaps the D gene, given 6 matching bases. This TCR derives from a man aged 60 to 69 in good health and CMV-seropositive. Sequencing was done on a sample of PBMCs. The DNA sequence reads TGTGCCAGCAGCTCCGTATCGGGGGTGAGGTACTTC. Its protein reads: CASSSVSGVRYF.